These 32 T cell receptor beta chains were all obtained from the same sample, sequenced in a study of cytomegalovirus exposure and HLA in healthy donors. PCR amplification relied on 60 Vbeta primers (plus 13 Jbeta primers). The repertoire was sequenced with immunoSEQ multiplex PCR; TCRdb's copy has only in-frame clones and lacks some. The sample shows around 140,000 clones, roughly 79% of them seen only once. Source material: PBMCs. These receptors all stem from a woman aged 40 to 50 in good health and CMV-seronegative.

This clone has just one count. The chain joins TRBV5-4 to TRBJ2-7, with 8 bases aligning to TRBD2. V lost 1 base to trimming and J lost 2 bases; unmatched junction nucleotides: 5. Looked up from germline, CDR1 is SGHNT and CDR2 is YYREEE (reference sequence). The CDR3 totals 15 residues. The CDR3 nucleotides are TGTGCCAGCAGCTTGCTAGCGGGCGGGGCCTACGAGCAGTACTTC. This sequence encodes CASSLLAGGAYEQYF.

V and J are TRBV4-2 and TRBJ2-3; D remains unclear. Deletions cut 4 bases from V and 0 bases from J, with 11 bases between. The germline V gene encodes CDR1 LGHNA and CDR2 YNFKEQ. The CDR3 is 15 amino acids. The CDR3 region is CASSRRQRSTDTQYF. CDR3 nucleotide sequence: TGTGCCAGCAGCCGCCGGCAGCGTAGCACAGATACGCAGTATTTT.

The chain carries TRBV4-1 and TRBJ2-1; 9 bases are shared with TRBD2. Germline trimming cut 4 bases from V and 8 bases from J; bases unmatched to any gene: 6. Per germline, CDR1 MGHRA and CDR2 YSYEKL. The CDR3 extends over 14 amino acids. The CDR3 DNA follows: TGCGCCAGCAGCCGGCTAGCGGGATCCCATGAGCAGTTCTTC. Its translation is CASSRLAGSHEQFF.

V and J are TRBV11-2 and TRBJ2-7, with D perhaps TRBD2 (6 bases). The CDR3 spans 14 residues. Deletions cut 3 bases from V and 3 bases from J, with 12 bases between. Germline V lookup: CDR1 SGHAT, CDR2 FQNNGV. CDR3 bases: TGTGCCAGCAGCTTTGGCGGGATAAACTACGAGCAGTACTTC. Its translation: CASSFGGINYEQYF.

The chain links TRBV5-1 to TRBJ1-3; D gene unclear. Per the germline V gene, CDR1 is SGHRS and CDR2 is YFSETQ. Trimming shortened V by 5 bases and J by 1 base, and 10 bases separated the two germline ends. The CDR3 covers 14 residues. In nucleotides, the CDR3 is TGCGCCAGCAGGGCGGCCTTGTCTGGAAACACCATATATTTT. Translated: CASRAALSGNTIYF.

The chain employs TRBV5-4 and TRBJ2-5; D perhaps matches TRBD1 (6 bases). V lost 4 bases, J lost 2 bases, and 12 bases lay in between. The germline CDR1 and CDR2 sequences are SGHNT and YYREEE (reference sequence). CDR3 length: 14 residues. The CDR3 sequence is CASSRGQQQETQYF. The CDR3 DNA sequence: TGTGCCAGCAGCCGGGGACAACAACAAGAGACCCAGTACTTC.

The chain couples TRBV7-3 to TRBJ2-3; the D gene is possibly TRBD2 (7 bases). The CDR3 runs to 16 residues. The V gene lost 2 bases and the J gene lost 4 bases, with 16 bases spanning the gap. Germline V CDR1 and CDR2: SGHTA, FQGTGA. CDR3 bases: TGTGCCAGCAGCTTATGGGGGCGGGGAGGGCCAGATACGCAGTATTTT. This gives the protein CASSLWGRGGPDTQYF.

The chain joins TRBV19 to TRBJ2-3, with a weak D call TRBD2 (5 bases). The germline V and J ends were trimmed by 3 bases and 5 bases, with 9 bases remaining between them. CDR1 and CDR2 (germline): LNHDA, SQIVND (reference sequence). The CDR3 spans 13 residues. CDR3 in amino acids: CASSIAGVDTQYF. The CDR3 DNA follows: TGTGCCAGTAGTATCGCGGGCGTAGATACGCAGTATTTT.

The V call is TRBV19, the J call TRBJ2-1; 8 bases agree with TRBD2. CDR3 length equals 15 residues. The ends lost 5 bases at V and 2 bases at J; junction bases unmatched: 5. Looked up from germline, CDR1 is LNHDA and CDR2 is SQIVND (reference sequence). DNA of the CDR3: TGTGCCAGTAGTGTCATTAGCGGGGCCTACAATGAGCAGTTCTTC. Protein: CASSVISGAYNEQFF. Based on the CDR3 plus reference TRBV19 and TRBJ2-1, the full variable domain is DGGITQSPKYLFRKEGQNVTLSCEQNLNHDAMYWYRQDPGQGLRLIYYSQIVNDFQKGDIAEGYSVSREKKESFPLTVTSAQKNPTAFYLCASSVISGAYNEQFFGPGTRLTVL.

This clone appeared a single time. V usage is TRBV9 and J usage is TRBJ2-1, with 13 nucleotides matching TRBD2. After removal of 4 bases from V and 9 bases from J, the junction contained 10 bases not matched to a gene. The CDR3 loop spans 16 amino acids. CDR1 and CDR2 (germline): SGDLS, YYNGEE. The DNA of the CDR3 is TGTGCCAGCAGCCCCGGGACTAGCGGGAACTGGGGTGAGCAGTTCTTC. The encoded protein is CASSPGTSGNWGEQFF. Full variable domain (outside the CDR3, taken from reference TRBV9 and TRBJ2-1): DSGVTQTPKHLITATGQRVTLRCSPRSGDLSVYWYQQSLDQGLQFLIQYYNGEERAKGNILERFSAQQFPDLHSELNLSSLELGDSALYFCASSPGTSGNWGEQFFGPGTRLTVL.

The chain recombines TRBV6-4 with TRBJ2-5; a weak D match, TRBD2 (5 bases). V was pared by 8 bases and J by 5 bases, with 24 bases between. This CDR3 has 16 amino acids. The V gene's germline CDR1 is MRHNA and CDR2 SNTAGT. The CDR3 region is CASLLMVRRMGETQYF. In nucleotides, the CDR3 is TGTGCCAGCCTTCTTATGGTGAGGAGGATGGGTGAGACCCAGTACTTC.

The chain links TRBV19 to TRBJ1-1; D is uncertain. The ends were cut back, 7 bases at V and 2 bases at J, with 5 bases in the middle. Germline loops: CDR1 LNHDA, CDR2 SQIVND (reference sequence). The CDR3 is 11 residues long. The DNA of the CDR3 is TGTGCCAGTACAGGAAACACTGAAGCTTTCTTT. Translating it yields CASTGNTEAFF.

The V gene is TRBV29-1, the J gene TRBJ1-4; D may be TRBD1 (5 bases). Trimming removed 6 bases at V and 8 bases at J, with 16 bases between. CDR3 length equals 13 residues. Germline values: CDR1 SQVTM, CDR2 ANQGSEA. The CDR3 here is CSVSRGLSEKLFF. The CDR3 DNA reads TGCAGCGTATCGAGGGGACTTTCAGAAAAACTGTTTTTT.

This chain joins TRBV11-2 and TRBJ2-7; no definite D call. Germline lookup yields CDR1 SGHAT and CDR2 FQNNGV. The CDR3 consists of 13 residues. The V end lost 5 bases, the J end lost 4 bases, and 12 bases lay between the germline ends. The CDR3 sequence is CASSTKKRYEQYF. CDR3 bases: TGTGCCAGCAGCACCAAAAAACGGTACGAGCAGTACTTC.

This chain links TRBV7-9 with TRBJ2-5; perhaps TRBD1 as D (6 bases). The CDR3 is made up of 14 amino acids. V shed 5 bases and J shed 5 bases, with 15 bases lying between them. Germline V gene data show CDR1 as SEHNR and CDR2 as FQNEAQ (reference sequence). The CDR3 bases are TGTGCCAGCAGCCAGGGGTCCCTCCGGGAGACCCAGTACTTC. Translating gives CASSQGSLRETQYF.

The CDR3 sequence: CASSLMGPEGEQYF. For the CDR3, the DNA is TGTGCCAGCAGCTTAATGGGGCCGGAGGGCGAGCAGTACTTC. V is TRBV7-3 and J is TRBJ2-7; a weak D match, TRBD2 (6 bases). Germline loops: CDR1 SGHTA, CDR2 FQGTGA. The CDR3 is 14 amino acids. Between the trimmed V and J ends, which lost 1 base and 6 bases, there was a span of 13 bases. The entire variable domain, with the rest obtained from reference TRBV7-3 and TRBJ2-7, is as follows: GAGVSQTPSNKVTEKGKYVELRCDPISGHTALYWYRQSLGQGPEFLIYFQGTGAADDSGLPNDRFFAVRPEGSVSTLKIQRTERGDSAVYLCASSLMGPEGEQYFGPGTRLTVT.

This chain uses TRBV10-3 with TRBJ2-1; TRBD2 matches 7 bases. The CDR3 length is 16 residues. V dropped 0 bases and J dropped 8; count of bases not matched to a gene: 10. Germline CDR1 ENHRY, CDR2 SYGVKD. CDR3 in DNA: TGTGCCATCAGTGAGTCTTCCCGGGACTATGGCGATGAGCAGTTCTTC. Amino acids: CAISESSRDYGDEQFF.

This clone came up a few times. The junction departs from the called germline gene at one end, perhaps through a read error. The chain couples TRBV11-2 to TRBJ2-7; TRBD1 might be the D (5 bases). Per the germline V gene, CDR1 is SGHAT and CDR2 is FQNNGV. The CDR3 is made up of 13 amino acids. The CDR3 sequence is CASSLDSSYEQYF. The CDR3 coding sequence is TGTGCCAGCAGCCTAGACAGCTCCTACGAGCAGTACTTC.

V usage is TRBV4-2 and J usage is TRBJ1-2; maybe TRBD1 (6 bases). Germline V lookup: CDR1 LGHNA, CDR2 YNFKEQ. The V end lost 1 base, the J end lost 0 bases, and 9 bases lay between the germline ends. The CDR3 length is 15 residues. CDR3 sequence (DNA): TGTGCCAGCAGCCAAGCGGACAGCTCTAACTATGGCTACACCTTC. Its translation is CASSQADSSNYGYTF.

The rearrangement joins TRBV5-1 to TRBJ2-2; perhaps TRBD1 as D (6 bases). The CDR3 is made up of 16 amino acids. Germline CDR1 is SGHRS and CDR2 is YFSETQ. V lost 0 bases and J 4 bases, leaving 13 bases between the germline ends. The CDR3 here is CASSLAPQGSTGELFF. Written as DNA, the CDR3 is TGCGCCAGCAGCTTGGCCCCGCAGGGGTCCACCGGGGAGCTGTTTTTT.

This chain links TRBV18 with TRBJ1-5; possibly TRBD1 for D (5 bases). Trimming shortened V by 3 bases and J by 6 bases, and 15 bases separated the two germline ends. Germline V gene lookup returns CDR1 KGHSH and CDR2 LQKENI. This CDR3 has 15 amino acids. CDR3 coding DNA: TGTGCCAGCTCACCGGGTCGGCAGGGAAGTCAGCCCCAGCATTTT. Protein product: CASSPGRQGSQPQHF.

The J gene is TRBJ1-3, the V gene TRBV9, with 9 bases lining up with TRBD1. Per germline, CDR1 SGDLS and CDR2 YYNGEE. V dropped 4 bases and J dropped 0; count of bases not matched to a gene: 11. The CDR3 sequence is 18 residues long. The CDR3 region is CASSNDYRGPLSGNTIYF. For the CDR3, the DNA is TGTGCCAGCAGCAACGATTACAGGGGGCCCCTCTCTGGAAACACCATATATTTT.

The chain couples TRBV2 to TRBJ2-1, with 7 bases lining up with TRBD2. Trimming at V came to 1 base and at J to 9 bases, leaving 3 bases not matched to a gene. Germline V CDR1 and CDR2: SNHLY, FYNNEI. The CDR3 loop spans 13 amino acids. Here the CDR3 reads CASSEGVAGEQFF. CDR3 DNA: TGTGCCAGCAGTGAAGGAGTAGCGGGTGAGCAGTTCTTC.

This chain connects TRBV28 to TRBJ1-3; a possible D gene is TRBD1 (5 bases). The CDR3 sequence is 16 residues long. Trimming stripped 4 bases from V and 4 bases from J, with 17 bases between. CDR1 is MDHEN and CDR2 is SYDVKM in the germline V gene. For the CDR3, the DNA is TGTGCCAGCAGTTCGCAGGGCTACGGGTTCGGAAACACCATATATTTT. This codes for CASSSQGYGFGNTIYF.

The V gene is TRBV5-4, the J gene TRBJ2-7, with D unclear. Germline V gene data show CDR1 as SGHNT and CDR2 as YYREEE (reference sequence). The ends were cut back, 4 bases at V and 2 bases at J, with 10 bases in the middle. CDR3 length: 13 amino acids. The CDR3 nucleotides are TGTGCCAGCAGCGTAGACATGACCTACGAGCAGTACTTC. It encodes CASSVDMTYEQYF. The entire variable domain, with the rest obtained from reference TRBV5-4 and TRBJ2-7, is as follows: ETGVTQSPTHLIKTRGQQVTLRCSSQSGHNTVSWYQQALGQGPQFIFQYYREEENGRGNFPPRFSGLQFPNYSSELNVNALELDDSALYLCASSVDMTYEQYFGPGTRLTVT.

V usage is TRBV28 and J usage is TRBJ1-2; no reliable D call. Germline CDR1 is MDHEN and CDR2 is SYDVKM. V shed 5 bases and J shed 3 bases, with 13 bases lying between them. The CDR3 length is 14 residues. For the CDR3, the DNA is TGTGCCAGCAGTCTGGCGGGGTTGGACTATGGCTACACCTTC. This encodes CASSLAGLDYGYTF.

As DNA, the CDR3 is TGTGCCATCAGTGAGTCAGTTTTAGGTGTTTTTCAGGGGGCCCACTATGGCTACACCTTC. Protein sequence: CAISESVLGVFQGAHYGYTF. This sequence joins TRBV10-3 and TRBJ1-2; 8 bases map to TRBD1. Germline-derived CDR1 and CDR2 are ENHRY and SYGVKD. V lost 0 bases to trimming and J lost 3 bases; unmatched junction nucleotides: 18. CDR3 size: 20 residues.

The rearrangement joins TRBV28 to TRBJ1-1; no definite D call. V was cut by 5 bases and J by 1 base, with 5 bases left in between. The germline gives CDR1 MDHEN, CDR2 SYDVKM. CDR3 length: 12 amino acids. The CDR3 region has the DNA TGTGCCAGCAGTCTAACGAACACTGAAGCTTTCTTT. Translated: CASSLTNTEAFF.

The CDR3 protein is CASSISGINEQFF. The CDR3 region has the DNA TGTGCCAGCAGTATTAGCGGTATCAATGAGCAGTTCTTC. This chain connects TRBV5-4 to TRBJ2-1, with TRBD2 as a possible D gene (6 bases). This CDR3 spans 13 amino acids. The germline gives CDR1 SGHNT, CDR2 YYREEE (reference sequence). The germline V and J ends were trimmed by 5 bases and 6 bases, with 12 bases remaining between them.

J is TRBJ1-3 and V is TRBV5-5; 9 nucleotides agree with TRBD1. The V and J ends lost 3 bases and 7 bases, in that order; junction bases with no gene match: 8. This CDR3 is built from 15 residues. The germline V gene has CDR1 SGHKS and CDR2 YYEKEE (reference sequence). CDR3 DNA: TGTGCCAGCAGCTATGCGGGACAGGGCTTTAACACCATATATTTT. This gives the protein CASSYAGQGFNTIYF.

The chain joins TRBV18 to TRBJ2-3; no definite D call. CDR1 is KGHSH, CDR2 LQKENI, per germline. The V gene lost 6 bases and the J gene lost 2 bases, with 3 bases spanning the gap. The CDR3 totals 11 residues. Here the CDR3 reads CASSLTDTQYF. The CDR3 nucleotides are TGTGCCAGCTCCCTCACAGATACGCAGTATTTT.

DNA for the CDR3: TGTGCCTCCCTAGGACAGCGAAAGACCTTC. The encoded protein is CASLGQRKTF. This chain uses TRBV30 with TRBJ1-2; possibly TRBD1 for D (6 bases). Looked up from germline, CDR1 is GTSNPN and CDR2 is SVGIG (reference sequence). V gave up 7 bases and J gave up 14 bases, with 17 bases separating them. This CDR3 is built from 10 residues.